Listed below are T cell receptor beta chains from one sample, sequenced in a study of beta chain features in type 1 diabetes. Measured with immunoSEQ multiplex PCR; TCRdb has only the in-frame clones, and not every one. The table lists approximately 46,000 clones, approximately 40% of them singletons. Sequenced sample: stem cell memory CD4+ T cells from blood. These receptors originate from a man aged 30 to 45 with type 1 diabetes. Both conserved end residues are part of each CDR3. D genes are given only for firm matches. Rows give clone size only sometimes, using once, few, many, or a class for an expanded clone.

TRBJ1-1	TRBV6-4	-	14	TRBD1	TGTGCCAGCAGAGGGACAGGCAGGAACACTGAAGCTTTCTTT	CASRGTGRNTEAFF
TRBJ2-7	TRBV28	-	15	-	TGTGCCAGCAGAAAACAGGGTTTTAGGGTCTACGAGCAGTACTTC	CASRKQGFRVYEQYF
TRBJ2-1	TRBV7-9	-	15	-	TGTGCCAGCAGCTTAGCACGTCAGGGTGCTGATGAGCAGTTCTTC	CASSLARQGADEQFF
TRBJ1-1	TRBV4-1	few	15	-	TGCGCCAGCAGCCGATGGGACACCCCCCGGCCTGAAGCTTTCTTT	CASSRWDTPRPEAFF
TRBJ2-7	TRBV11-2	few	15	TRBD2	TGTGCCAGCAGCTGGACTAGCGGGCCATCCTACGAGCAGTACTTC	CASSWTSGPSYEQYF
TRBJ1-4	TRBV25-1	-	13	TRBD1	TGTGCCACCCGGGGGACAGAGGATGAAAAACTGTTTTTT	CATRGTEDEKLFF
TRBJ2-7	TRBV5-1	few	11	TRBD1	TGCGCCAGCCGACAGGGATTCGAGCAGTACTTC	CASRQGFEQYF
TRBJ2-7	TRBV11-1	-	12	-	TGTGCCAGCAGCTTACGGGGCTACGAGCAGTACTTC	CASSLRGYEQYF
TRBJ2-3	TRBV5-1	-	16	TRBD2	TGCGCCAGCAGCCCCCGGGGAGCGGGAGCGTCAGATACGCAGTATTTT	CASSPRGAGASDTQYF
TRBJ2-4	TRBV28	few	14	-	TGTGCCAGCAGTTTTAGGGGGACAGCGGGCATTCAGTACTTC	CASSFRGTAGIQYF
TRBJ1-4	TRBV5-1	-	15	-	TGCGCCAGCACAGTACAGGGTGCAACTAATGAAAAACTGTTTTTT	CASTVQGATNEKLFF
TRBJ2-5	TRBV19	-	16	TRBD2	TGTGCCAGTAGTATAGTCCCTAGCGGGAGGCCATCGACCCAGTACTTC	CASSIVPSGRPSTQYF
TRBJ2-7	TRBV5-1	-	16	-	TGCGCCAGCAGCTTGGGACTTCGCGGTCCCCCCTACGAGCAGTACTTC	CASSLGLRGPPYEQYF
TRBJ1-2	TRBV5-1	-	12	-	TGCGCCAGCAGCTTGCAGGGGCATGGCTACACCTTC	CASSLQGHGYTF
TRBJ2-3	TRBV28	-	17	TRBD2	TGTGCCAGCAGTTCCCCATCTAGCGGGGATTTCACAGATACGCAGTATTTT	CASSSPSSGDFTDTQYF
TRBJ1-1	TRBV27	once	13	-	TGTGCCAGCAGCCCGAGCAGGTTCGCTGAAGCTTTCTTT	CASSPSRFAEAFF
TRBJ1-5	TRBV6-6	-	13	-	TGTGCCAGCACCCCGGAGTCCAATCAGCCCCAGCATTTT	CASTPESNQPQHF
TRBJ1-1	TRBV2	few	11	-	TGTGCCAGCAGTCAAGCTATTGAAGCTTTCTTT	CASSQAIEAFF
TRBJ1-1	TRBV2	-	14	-	TGTGCCAGCTTGTTAGGGGCCAGAAACACTGAAGCTTTCTTT	CASLLGARNTEAFF
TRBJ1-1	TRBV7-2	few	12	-	TGTGCCAGCAGCTTCGGTCGTAATGAAGCTTTCTTT	CASSFGRNEAFF
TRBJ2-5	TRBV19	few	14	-	TGTGCCAGTAGTATGAAAGAGCGGTGGGAGACCCAGTACTTC	CASSMKERWETQYF
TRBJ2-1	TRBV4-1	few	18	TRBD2	TGCGCCAGCAGCCAAGAAGGCGGGAGGAACCCCTCCTACAATGAGCAGTTCTTC	CASSQEGGRNPSYNEQFF
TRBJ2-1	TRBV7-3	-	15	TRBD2	TGTGCCAGCAGCCCGCGACTAGCGGGAGTATTTGAGCAGTTCTTC	CASSPRLAGVFEQFF
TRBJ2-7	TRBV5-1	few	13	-	TGCGCCAGCAGCCCGGGAGAACTCTACGAGCAGTACTTC	CASSPGELYEQYF
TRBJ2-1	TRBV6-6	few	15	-	TGTGCCAGCAAACAGGGGGGGGCGGGCTACAATGAGCAGTTCTTC	CASKQGGAGYNEQFF
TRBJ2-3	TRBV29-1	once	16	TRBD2	TGCAGCGTTAGGCACCGGACTAGCGGGGCGACAGATACGCAGTATTTT	CSVRHRTSGATDTQYF
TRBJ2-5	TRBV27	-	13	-	TGTGCCAGCGGAACAGGGTGGGGAGAGACCCAGTACTTC	CASGTGWGETQYF
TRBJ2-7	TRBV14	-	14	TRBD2	TGTGCCAGCAGCCAAGAGCGGGAGCGGCGCGAGCAGTACTTC	CASSQERERREQYF
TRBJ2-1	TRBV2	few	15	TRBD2	TGTGCCAGCAGTGAAGGTCCAGCGGGAGTTCTTGAGCAGTTCTTC	CASSEGPAGVLEQFF
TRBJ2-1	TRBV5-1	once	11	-	TGCGCCAGCAGCTTGGACAGCCAGCAGTTCTTC	CASSLDSQQFF
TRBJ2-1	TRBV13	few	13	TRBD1	TGTGCCAGCAGCACCGGACAGGACAATGAGCAGTTCTTC	CASSTGQDNEQFF
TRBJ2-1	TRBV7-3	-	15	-	TGTGCCAGCAGCTTAACGGGGAGCTCCTACAATGAGCAGTTCTTC	CASSLTGSSYNEQFF
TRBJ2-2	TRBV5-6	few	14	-	TGTGCCAGCAGCTCCGGGACGAACACCGGGGAGCTGTTTTTT	CASSSGTNTGELFF
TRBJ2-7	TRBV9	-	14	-	TGTGCCAGCAGCTCCACCGGGACCCGGGGGGAGCAGTACTTC	CASSSTGTRGEQYF
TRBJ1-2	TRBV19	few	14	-	TGTGCCAGCCAGAGGCTACAGGGAAACTATGGCTACACCTTC	CASQRLQGNYGYTF
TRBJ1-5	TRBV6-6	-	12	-	TGTGCCAGCAGTTATGGGCTTCAGCCCCAGCATTTT	CASSYGLQPQHF
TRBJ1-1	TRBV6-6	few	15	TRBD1	TGTGCCAGCAGTTACTCAACCGACAGGGGAACTGAAGCTTTCTTT	CASSYSTDRGTEAFF
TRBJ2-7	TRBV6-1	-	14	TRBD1	TGTGCCAGCAGTTCAGGACAGGTTCGTTCCGAGCAGTACTTC	CASSSGQVRSEQYF
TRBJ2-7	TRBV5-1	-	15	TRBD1	TGCGCCAGCAGCTTGGAGACAGGGTATGCCTACGAGCAGTACTTC	CASSLETGYAYEQYF
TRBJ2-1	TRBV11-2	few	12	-	TGTGCCAGCAGCGCTGGTTCAGGGGAGCAGTTCTTC	CASSAGSGEQFF
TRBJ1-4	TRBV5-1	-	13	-	TGCGCCAGCAGCTTGGACGGACCGGGGGAACTGTTTTTT	CASSLDGPGELFF
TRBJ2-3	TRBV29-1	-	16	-	TGCAGCGTTCTCAGAACGTCTAGCTGGGTCGAAGATACGCAGTATTTT	CSVLRTSSWVEDTQYF
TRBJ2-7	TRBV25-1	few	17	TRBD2	TGTGCCAGCAGTCGATCTAGCGGGAGCCTAGTCTCCTACGAGCAGTACTTC	CASSRSSGSLVSYEQYF
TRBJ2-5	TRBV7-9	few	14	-	TGTGCCAGCAGCTGGACAACCACGAGGGAGACCCAGTACTTC	CASSWTTTRETQYF
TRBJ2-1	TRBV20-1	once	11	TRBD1	TGCAGTGCTGGGACAGGGGGAAAGCAGTTCTTC	CSAGTGGKQFF
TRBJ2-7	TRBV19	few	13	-	TGTGCCAGTAGTTTCGGCAGGGAGGACGAGCAGTACTTC	CASSFGREDEQYF
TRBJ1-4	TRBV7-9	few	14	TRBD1	TGTGCCAGCAGCTTAGGGACAGGGGATGAAAAACTGTTTTTT	CASSLGTGDEKLFF
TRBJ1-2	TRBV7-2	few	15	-	TGTGCCAGCAGCCCGGGTCGAGGGCACGCGTTAGGCTACACCTTC	CASSPGRGHALGYTF
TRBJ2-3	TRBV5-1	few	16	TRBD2	TGCGCCAGCAGCTTGGCCGTGGCGGGAGCTTCGGATACGCAGTATTTT	CASSLAVAGASDTQYF
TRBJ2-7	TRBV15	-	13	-	TGTGCCACCAGCGGGAGACTTTCGGAAGAGCAGTACTTC	CATSGRLSEEQYF